This T cell receptor (beta chain) was sequenced for a study of blood T cell repertoires in COVID-19. Produced via immunoSEQ multiplex PCR; TCRdb's table is partial and in-frame only. The sample lists just under 85,000 clones, around 80% seen once, with about a sixth in the top ten. The V gene's germline CDR1 is SGHRS and CDR2 YFSETQ. This CDR3 region has 17 residues. V gave up 2 bases and J gave up 3 bases; unmatched junction bases: 14. Sample: peripheral blood. The gene calls are TRBV5-1 and TRBJ2-7; 7 nucleotides match TRBD2. This sequence originates from a woman aged 60 to 75 with acute or convalescent COVID-19. The DNA for the CDR3 is TGCGCCAGCAGCTTTAGTTCGACTCTTCGCGGGAGCTACGAGCAGTACTTC. Translation gives CASSFSSTLRGSYEQYF.